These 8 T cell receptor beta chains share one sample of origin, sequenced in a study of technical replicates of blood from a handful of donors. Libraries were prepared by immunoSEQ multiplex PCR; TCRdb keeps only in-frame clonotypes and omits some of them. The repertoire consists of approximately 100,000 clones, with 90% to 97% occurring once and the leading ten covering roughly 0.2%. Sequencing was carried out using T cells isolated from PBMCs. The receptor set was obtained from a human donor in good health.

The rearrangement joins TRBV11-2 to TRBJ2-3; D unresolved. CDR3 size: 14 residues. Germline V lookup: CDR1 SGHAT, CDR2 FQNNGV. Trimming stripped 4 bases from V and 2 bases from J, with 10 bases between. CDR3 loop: CASSSPRNTDTQYF. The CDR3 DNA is TGTGCCAGCAGCTCCCCGCGGAACACAGATACGCAGTATTTT. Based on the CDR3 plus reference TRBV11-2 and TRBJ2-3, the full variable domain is EAGVAQSPRYKIIEKRQSVAFWCNPISGHATLYWYQQILGQGPKLLIQFQNNGVVDDSQLPKDRFSAERLKGVDSTLKIQPAKLEDSAVYLCASSSPRNTDTQYFGPGTRLTVL.

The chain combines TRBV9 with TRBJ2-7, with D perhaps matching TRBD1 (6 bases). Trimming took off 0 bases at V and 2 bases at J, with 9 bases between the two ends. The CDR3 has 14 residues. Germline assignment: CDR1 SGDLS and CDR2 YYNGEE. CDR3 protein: CASSVGGGTYEQYF. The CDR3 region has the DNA TGTGCCAGCAGCGTAGGAGGGGGAACCTACGAGCAGTACTTC. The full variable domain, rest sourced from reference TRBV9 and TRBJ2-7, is DSGVTQTPKHLITATGQRVTLRCSPRSGDLSVYWYQQSLDQGLQFLIQYYNGEERAKGNILERFSAQQFPDLHSELNLSSLELGDSALYFCASSVGGGTYEQYFGPGTRLTVT.

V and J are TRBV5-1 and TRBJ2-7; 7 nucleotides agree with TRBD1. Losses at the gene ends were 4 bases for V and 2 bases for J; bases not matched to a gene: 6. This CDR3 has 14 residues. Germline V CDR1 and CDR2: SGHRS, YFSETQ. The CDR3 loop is CASSQQGPAYEQYF. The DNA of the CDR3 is TGCGCCAGCAGCCAACAGGGGCCCGCCTACGAGCAGTACTTC.

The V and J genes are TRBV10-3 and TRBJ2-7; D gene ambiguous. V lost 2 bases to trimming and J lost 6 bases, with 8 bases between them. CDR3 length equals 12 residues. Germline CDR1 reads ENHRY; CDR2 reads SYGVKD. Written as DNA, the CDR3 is TGTGCCATCAGTGAGAACAGCAGCGAGCAGTACTTC. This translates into CAISENSSEQYF.

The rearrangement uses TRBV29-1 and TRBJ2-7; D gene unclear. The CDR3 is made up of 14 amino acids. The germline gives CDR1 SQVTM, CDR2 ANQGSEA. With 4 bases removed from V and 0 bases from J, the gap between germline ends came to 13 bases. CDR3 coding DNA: TGCAGCGTTGCAGTGACTTCTAGCTCCTACGAGCAGTACTTC. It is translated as CSVAVTSSSYEQYF.

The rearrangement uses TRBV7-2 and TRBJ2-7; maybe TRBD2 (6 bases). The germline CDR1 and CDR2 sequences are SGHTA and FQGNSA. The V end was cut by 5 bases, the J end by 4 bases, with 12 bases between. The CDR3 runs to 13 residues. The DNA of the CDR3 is TGTGCCAGCAGCCACCTAGCGATGTACGAGCAGTACTTC. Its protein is CASSHLAMYEQYF.

Written as DNA, the CDR3 is TGTGCCAGCACCAGACTAGCGGGGGGCCCTATTACCGGGGAGCTGTTTTTT. Protein product: CASTRLAGGPITGELFF. The J gene is TRBJ2-2, the V gene TRBV2; 13 bases map to TRBD2. The CDR3 spans 17 residues. From germline, CDR1 is SNHLY and CDR2 FYNNEI. Trimming took 7 bases from V and 5 from J; bases not matched to a gene: 10.

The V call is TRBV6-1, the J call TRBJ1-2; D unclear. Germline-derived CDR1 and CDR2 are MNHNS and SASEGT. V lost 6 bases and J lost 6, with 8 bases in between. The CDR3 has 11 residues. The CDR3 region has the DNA TGTGCCAGCAGGGAGCAACATGGCTACACCTTC. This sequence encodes CASREQHGYTF.